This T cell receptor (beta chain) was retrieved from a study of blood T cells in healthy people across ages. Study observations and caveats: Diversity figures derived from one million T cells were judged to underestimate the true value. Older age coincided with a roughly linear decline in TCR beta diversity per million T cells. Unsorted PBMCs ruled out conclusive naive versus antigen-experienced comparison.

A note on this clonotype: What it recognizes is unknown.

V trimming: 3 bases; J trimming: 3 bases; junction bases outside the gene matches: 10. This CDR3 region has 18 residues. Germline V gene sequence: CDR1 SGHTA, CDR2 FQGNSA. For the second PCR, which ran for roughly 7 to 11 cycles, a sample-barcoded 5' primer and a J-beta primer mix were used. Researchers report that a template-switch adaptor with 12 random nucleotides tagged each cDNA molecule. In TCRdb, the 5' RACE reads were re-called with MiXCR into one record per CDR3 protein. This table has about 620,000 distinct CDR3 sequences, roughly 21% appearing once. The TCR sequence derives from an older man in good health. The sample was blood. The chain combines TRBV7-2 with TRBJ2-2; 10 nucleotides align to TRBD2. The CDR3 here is CASSLVLAGSGDTGELFF. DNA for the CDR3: TGTGCCAGCAGCTTGGTACTAGCGGGATCCGGCGACACCGGGGAGCTGTTTTTT.